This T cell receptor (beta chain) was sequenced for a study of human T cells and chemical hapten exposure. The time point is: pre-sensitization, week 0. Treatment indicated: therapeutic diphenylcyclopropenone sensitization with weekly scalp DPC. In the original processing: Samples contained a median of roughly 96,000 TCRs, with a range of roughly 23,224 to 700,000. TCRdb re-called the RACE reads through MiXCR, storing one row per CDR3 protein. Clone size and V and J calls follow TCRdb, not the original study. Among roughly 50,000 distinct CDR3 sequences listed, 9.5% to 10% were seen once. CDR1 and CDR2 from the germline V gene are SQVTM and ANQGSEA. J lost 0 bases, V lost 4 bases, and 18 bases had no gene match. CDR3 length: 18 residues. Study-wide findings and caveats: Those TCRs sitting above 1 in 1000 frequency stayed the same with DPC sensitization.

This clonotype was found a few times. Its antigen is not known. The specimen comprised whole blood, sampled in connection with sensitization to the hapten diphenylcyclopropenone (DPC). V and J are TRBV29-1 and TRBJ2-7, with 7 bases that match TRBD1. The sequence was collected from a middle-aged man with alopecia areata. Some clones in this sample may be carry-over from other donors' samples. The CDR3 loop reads CSVAGPPKSGTDSYEQYF. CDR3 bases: TGCAGCGTTGCCGGCCCCCCCAAATCCGGGACAGACTCCTACGAGCAGTACTTC.